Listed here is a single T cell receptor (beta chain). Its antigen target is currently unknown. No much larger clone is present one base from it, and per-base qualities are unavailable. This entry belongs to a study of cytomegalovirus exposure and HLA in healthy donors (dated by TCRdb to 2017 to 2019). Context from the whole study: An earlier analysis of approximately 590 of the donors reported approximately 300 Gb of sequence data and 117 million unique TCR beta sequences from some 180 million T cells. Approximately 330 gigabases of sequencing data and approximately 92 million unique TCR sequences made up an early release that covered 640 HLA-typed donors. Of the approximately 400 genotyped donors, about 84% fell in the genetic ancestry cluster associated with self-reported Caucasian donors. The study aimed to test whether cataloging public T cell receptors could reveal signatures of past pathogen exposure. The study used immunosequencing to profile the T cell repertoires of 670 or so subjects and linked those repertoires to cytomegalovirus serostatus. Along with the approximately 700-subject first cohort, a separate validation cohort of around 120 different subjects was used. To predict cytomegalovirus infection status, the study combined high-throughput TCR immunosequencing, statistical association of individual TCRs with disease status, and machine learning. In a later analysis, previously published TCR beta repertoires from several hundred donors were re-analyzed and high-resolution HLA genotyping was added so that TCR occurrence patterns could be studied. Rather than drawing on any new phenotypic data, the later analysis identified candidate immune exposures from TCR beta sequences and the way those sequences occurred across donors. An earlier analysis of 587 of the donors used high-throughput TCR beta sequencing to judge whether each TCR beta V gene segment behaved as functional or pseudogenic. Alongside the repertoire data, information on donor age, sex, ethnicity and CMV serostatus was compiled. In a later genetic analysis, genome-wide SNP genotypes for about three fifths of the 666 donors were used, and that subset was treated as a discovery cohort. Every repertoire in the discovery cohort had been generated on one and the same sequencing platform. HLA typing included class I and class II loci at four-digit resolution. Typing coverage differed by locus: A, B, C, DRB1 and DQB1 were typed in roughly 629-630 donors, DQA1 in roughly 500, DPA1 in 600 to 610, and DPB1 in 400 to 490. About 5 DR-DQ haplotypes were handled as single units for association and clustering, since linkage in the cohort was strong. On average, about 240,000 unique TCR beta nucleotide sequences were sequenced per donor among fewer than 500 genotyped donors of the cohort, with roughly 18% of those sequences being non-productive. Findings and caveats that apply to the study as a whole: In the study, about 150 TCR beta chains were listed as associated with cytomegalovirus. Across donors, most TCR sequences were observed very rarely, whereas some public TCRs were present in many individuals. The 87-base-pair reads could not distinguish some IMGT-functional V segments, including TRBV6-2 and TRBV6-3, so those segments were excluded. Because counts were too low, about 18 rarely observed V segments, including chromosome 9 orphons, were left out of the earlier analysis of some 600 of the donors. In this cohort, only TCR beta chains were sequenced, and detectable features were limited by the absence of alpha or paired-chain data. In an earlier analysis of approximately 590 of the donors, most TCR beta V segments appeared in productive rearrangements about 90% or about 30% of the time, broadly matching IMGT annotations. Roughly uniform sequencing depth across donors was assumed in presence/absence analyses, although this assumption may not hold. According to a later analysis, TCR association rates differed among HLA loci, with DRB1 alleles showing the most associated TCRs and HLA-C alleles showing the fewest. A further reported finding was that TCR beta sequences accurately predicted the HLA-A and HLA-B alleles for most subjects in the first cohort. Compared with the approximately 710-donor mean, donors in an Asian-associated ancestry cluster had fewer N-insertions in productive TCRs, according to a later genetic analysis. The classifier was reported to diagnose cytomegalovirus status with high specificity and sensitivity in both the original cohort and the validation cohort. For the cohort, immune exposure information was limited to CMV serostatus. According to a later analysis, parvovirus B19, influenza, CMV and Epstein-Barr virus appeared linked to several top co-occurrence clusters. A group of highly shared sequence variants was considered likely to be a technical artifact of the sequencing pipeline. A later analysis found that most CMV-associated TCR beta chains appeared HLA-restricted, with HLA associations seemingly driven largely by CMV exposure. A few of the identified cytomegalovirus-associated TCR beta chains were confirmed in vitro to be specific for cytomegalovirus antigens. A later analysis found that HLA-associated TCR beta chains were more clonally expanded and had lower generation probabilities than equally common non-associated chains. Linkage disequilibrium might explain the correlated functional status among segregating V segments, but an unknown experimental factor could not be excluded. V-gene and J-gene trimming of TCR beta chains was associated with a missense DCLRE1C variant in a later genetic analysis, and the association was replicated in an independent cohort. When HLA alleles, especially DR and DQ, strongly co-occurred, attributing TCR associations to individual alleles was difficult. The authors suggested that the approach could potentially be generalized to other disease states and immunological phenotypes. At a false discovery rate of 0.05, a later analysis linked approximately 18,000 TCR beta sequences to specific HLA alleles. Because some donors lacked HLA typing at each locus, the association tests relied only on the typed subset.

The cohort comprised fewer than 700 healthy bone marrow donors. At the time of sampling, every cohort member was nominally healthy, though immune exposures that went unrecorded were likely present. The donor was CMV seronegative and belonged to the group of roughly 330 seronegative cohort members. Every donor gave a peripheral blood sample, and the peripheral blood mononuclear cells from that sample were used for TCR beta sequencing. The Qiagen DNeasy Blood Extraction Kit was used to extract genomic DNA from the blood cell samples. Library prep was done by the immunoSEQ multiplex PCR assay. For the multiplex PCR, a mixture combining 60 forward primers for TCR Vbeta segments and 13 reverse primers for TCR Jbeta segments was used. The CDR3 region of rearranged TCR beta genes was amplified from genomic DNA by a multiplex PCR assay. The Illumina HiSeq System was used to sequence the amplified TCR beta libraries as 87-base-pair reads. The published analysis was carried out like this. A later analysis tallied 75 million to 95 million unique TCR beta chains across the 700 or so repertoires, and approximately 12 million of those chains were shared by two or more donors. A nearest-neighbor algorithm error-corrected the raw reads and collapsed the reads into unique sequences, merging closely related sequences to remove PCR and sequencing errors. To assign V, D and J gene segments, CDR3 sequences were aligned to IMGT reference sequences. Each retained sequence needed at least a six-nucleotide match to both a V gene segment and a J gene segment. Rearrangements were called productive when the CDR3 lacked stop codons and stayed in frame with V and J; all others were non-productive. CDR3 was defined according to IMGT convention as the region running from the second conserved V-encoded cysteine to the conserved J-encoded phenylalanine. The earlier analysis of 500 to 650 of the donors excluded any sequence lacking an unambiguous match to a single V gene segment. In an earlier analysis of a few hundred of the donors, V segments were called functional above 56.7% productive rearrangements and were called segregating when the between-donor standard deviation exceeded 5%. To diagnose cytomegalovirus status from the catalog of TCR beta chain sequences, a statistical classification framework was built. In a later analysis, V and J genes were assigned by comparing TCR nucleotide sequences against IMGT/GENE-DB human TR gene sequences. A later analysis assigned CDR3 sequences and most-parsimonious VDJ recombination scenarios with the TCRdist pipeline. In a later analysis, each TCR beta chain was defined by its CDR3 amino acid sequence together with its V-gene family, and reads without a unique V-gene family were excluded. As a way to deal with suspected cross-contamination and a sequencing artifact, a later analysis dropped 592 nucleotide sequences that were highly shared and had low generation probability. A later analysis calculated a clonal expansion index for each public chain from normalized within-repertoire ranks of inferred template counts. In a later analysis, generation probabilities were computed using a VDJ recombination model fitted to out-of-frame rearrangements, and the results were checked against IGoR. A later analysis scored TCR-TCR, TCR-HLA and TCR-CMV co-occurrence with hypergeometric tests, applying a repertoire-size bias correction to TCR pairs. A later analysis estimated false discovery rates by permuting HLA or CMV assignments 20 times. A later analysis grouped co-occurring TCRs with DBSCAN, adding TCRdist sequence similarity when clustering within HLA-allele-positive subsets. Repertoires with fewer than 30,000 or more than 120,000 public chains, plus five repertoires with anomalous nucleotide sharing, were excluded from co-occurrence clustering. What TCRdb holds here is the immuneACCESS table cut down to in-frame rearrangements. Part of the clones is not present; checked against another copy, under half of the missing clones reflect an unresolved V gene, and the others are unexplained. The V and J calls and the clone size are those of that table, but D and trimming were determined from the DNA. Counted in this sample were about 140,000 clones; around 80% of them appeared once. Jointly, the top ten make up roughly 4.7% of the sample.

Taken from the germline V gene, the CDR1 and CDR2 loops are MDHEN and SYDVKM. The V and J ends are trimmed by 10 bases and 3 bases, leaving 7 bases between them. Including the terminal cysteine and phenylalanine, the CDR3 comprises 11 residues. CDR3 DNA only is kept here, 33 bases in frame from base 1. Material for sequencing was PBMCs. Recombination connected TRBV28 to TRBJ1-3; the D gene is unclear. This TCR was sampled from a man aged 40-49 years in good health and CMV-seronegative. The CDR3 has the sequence CAILDGNTIYF. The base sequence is TGTGCCATTCTAGATGGAAACACCATATATTTT.